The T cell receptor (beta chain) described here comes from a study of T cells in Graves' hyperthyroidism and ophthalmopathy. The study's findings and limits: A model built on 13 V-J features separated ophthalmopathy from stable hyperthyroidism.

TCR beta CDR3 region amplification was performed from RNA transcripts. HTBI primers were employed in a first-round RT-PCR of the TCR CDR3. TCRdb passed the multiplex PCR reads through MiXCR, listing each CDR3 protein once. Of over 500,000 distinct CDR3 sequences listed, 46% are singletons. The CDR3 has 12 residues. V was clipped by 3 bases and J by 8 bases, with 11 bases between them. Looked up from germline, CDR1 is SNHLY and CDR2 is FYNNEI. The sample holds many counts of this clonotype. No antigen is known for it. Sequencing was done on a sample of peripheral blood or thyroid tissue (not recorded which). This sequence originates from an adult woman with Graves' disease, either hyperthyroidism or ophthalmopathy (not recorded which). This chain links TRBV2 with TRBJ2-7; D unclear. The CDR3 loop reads CASSDRSGQQYF. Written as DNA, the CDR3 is TGTGCCAGCAGTGATAGGTCGGGCCAGCAGTACTTC. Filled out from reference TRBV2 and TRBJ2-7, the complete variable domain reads EPEVTQTPSHQVTQMGQEVILRCVPISNHLYFYWYRQILGQKVEFLVSFYNNEISEKSEIFDDQFSVERPDGSNFTLKIRSTKLEDSAMYFCASSDRSGQQYFGPGTRLTVT.